Shown below are 10 T cell receptor beta chains from a single sample sequenced in a study of cytomegalovirus exposure and HLA in healthy donors listed by TCRdb under 2017. The library relied on the immunoSEQ multiplex PCR assay. For the multiplex PCR, a mixture combining 60 forward primers for TCR Vbeta segments and 13 reverse primers for TCR Jbeta segments was used. The clones in this table, taken by TCRdb from immuneACCESS, are in-frame only. Not every clone is retained; where verified, under half of the shortfall comes from an unresolved V gene, and the cause of the rest is unknown. This sample comprises under 200,000 clones, around 72% of them detected only once. The ten largest account for approximately 2.4% of the sample. The sequencing sample was made of PBMCs. The receptors derive from a female donor in good health and CMV-seronegative.

In its sample, this clone was seen once. The J gene is TRBJ2-5, the V gene TRBV7-8; 8 nucleotides agree with TRBD2. CDR3 length equals 15 residues. The V segment lost 5 bases and the J segment 7 bases; nucleotides outside the gene matches: 12. Germline values: CDR1 SGHVS, CDR2 FQNEAQ. CDR3 sequence: CASSPSGSGVGTQYF. The DNA of the CDR3 is TGTGCCAGCAGCCCTAGCGGGTCGGGGGTGGGGACCCAGTACTTC.

The chain carries TRBV19 and TRBJ2-2; D unclear. Germline loops: CDR1 LNHDA, CDR2 SQIVND (reference sequence). This CDR3 region has 16 residues. V was clipped by 1 base and J by 4 bases, with 13 bases between them. The CDR3 protein is CASSIGPRHSTGELFF. The CDR3 nucleotides are TGTGCCAGTAGTATAGGTCCGAGACATAGCACCGGGGAGCTGTTTTTT.

This chain uses TRBV10-3 with TRBJ2-7, with TRBD2 matching over 7 bases. Germline V gives CDR1 ENHRY, CDR2 SYGVKD. CDR3 size: 14 residues. The V gene end was trimmed by 10 bases and the J gene end by 4 bases; junction bases not matched to a gene: 13. This CDR3 reads CATGGASGKYEQYF. As DNA, the CDR3 is TGTGCCACCGGCGGGGCTAGCGGTAAATACGAGCAGTACTTC.

J is TRBJ2-2 and V is TRBV6-5; 11 bases fit TRBD2. Trimming took 6 bases from V and 9 from J; bases not matched to a gene: 9. Germline CDR1 reads MNHEY; CDR2 reads SVGAGI. This CDR3 region has 15 residues. Written as DNA, the CDR3 is TGTGCCAGCAGCTCTAGCGGGAGGCGAAGTAGGGAGCTGTTTTTT. Translated, it gives CASSSSGRRSRELFF.

The rearrangement links TRBV4-2 to TRBJ1-5; the match to TRBD1 covers 10 bases. CDR3 size: 17 residues. In germline, CDR1 is LGHNA, CDR2 YNFKEQ. After removal of 3 bases from V and 6 bases from J, the junction contained 11 bases not matched to a gene. The CDR3 sequence: CASSQGGDRGKGQPQHF. CDR3 nucleotide sequence: TGTGCCAGCAGCCAGGGTGGGGACAGGGGAAAGGGTCAGCCCCAGCATTTT.

The chain is built from TRBV28 and TRBJ2-4; D is unresolved. Trimming cost V 2 bases and J 1 base, with 12 bases left between them. Germline assignment: CDR1 MDHEN and CDR2 SYDVKM. The CDR3 has 16 amino acids. The CDR3 bases are TGTGCCAGCAGTTTAGTAACGACCGGGGCCAAAAACATTCAGTACTTC. Translation gives CASSLVTTGAKNIQYF.

This rearrangement joins TRBV7-9 to TRBJ2-2; tentative D call: TRBD2 (6 bases). The germline V gene has CDR1 SEHNR and CDR2 FQNEAQ (reference sequence). CDR3 length equals 15 residues. V dropped 5 bases and J dropped 1 base, with 11 bases sitting between them. CDR3 in amino acids: CASSPPGGNTGELFF. Written as DNA, the CDR3 is TGTGCCAGCAGCCCGCCCGGGGGGAACACCGGGGAGCTGTTTTTT.

V gene TRBV7-2 combines with J gene TRBJ1-6; the D gene is possibly TRBD1 (5 bases). The germline gives CDR1 SGHTA, CDR2 FQGNSA. Trimming stripped 2 bases from V and 9 bases from J, with 14 bases between. The CDR3 covers 15 residues. Here the CDR3 reads CASSLIAGGASPLHF. The DNA for the CDR3 is TGTGCCAGCAGCTTAATCGCAGGCGGGGCTTCACCCCTCCACTTT.

The CDR3 sequence: CASSDWGGNTEAFF. CDR3 nucleotides: TGTGCCAGCAGTGACTGGGGCGGGAACACTGAAGCTTTCTTT. V and J are TRBV25-1 and TRBJ1-1, with D perhaps TRBD1 (5 bases). This CDR3 region has 14 residues. The germline CDR1 and CDR2 sequences are MGHDK and SYGVNS. V lost 3 bases, J lost 1 base, and 9 bases lay in between.

This clone was seen more than once but under ten times. The rearrangement uses TRBV5-1 and TRBJ1-1, with D perhaps TRBD1 (5 bases). CDR3 length equals 15 residues. The germline V and J ends were trimmed by 2 bases and 2 bases, with 13 bases remaining between them. Germline CDR1 and CDR2: SGHRS and YFSETQ. The chain's CDR3 is CASSFQGGGNTEAFF. CDR3 DNA sequence: TGCGCCAGCAGCTTCCAGGGCGGGGGAAACACTGAAGCTTTCTTT. The complete variable domain, with remaining parts taken from reference TRBV5-1 and TRBJ1-1, reads KAGVTQTPRYLIKTRGQQVTLSCSPISGHRSVSWYQQTPGQGLQFLFEYFSETQRNKGNFPGRFSGRQFSNSRSEMNVSTLELGDSALYLCASSFQGGGNTEAFFGQGTRLTVV.